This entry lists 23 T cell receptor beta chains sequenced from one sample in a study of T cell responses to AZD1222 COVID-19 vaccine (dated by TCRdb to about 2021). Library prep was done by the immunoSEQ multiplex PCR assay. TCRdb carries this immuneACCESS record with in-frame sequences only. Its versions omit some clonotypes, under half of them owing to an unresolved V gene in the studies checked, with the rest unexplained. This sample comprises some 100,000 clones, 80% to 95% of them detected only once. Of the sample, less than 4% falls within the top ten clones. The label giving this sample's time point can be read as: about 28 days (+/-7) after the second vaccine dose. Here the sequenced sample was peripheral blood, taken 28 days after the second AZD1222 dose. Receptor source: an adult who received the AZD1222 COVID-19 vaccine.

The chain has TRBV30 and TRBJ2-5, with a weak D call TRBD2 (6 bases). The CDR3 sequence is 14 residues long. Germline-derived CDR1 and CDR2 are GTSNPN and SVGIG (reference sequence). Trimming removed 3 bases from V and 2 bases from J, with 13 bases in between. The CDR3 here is CAWSSGVGQETQYF. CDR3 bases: TGTGCCTGGAGCTCGGGGGTGGGTCAAGAGACCCAGTACTTC.

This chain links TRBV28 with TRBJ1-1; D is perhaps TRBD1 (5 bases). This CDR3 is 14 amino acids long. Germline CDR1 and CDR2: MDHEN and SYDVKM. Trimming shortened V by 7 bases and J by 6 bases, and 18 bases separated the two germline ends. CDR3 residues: CASTQAGGSPEAFF. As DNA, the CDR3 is TGTGCCAGCACCCAAGCCGGGGGGTCCCCTGAAGCTTTCTTT. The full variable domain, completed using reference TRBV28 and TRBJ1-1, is DVKVTQSSRYLVKRTGEKVFLECVQDMDHENMFWYRQDPGLGLRLIYFSYDVKMKEKGDIPEGYSVSREKKERFSLILESASTNQTSMYLCASTQAGGSPEAFFGQGTRLTVV.

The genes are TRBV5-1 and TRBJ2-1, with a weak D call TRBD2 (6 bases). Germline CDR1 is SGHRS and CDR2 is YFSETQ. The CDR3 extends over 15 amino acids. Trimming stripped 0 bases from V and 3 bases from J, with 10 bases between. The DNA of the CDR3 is TGCGCCAGCAGCTTGGTGCCCGGGAGCTACAATGAGCAGTTCTTC. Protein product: CASSLVPGSYNEQFF.

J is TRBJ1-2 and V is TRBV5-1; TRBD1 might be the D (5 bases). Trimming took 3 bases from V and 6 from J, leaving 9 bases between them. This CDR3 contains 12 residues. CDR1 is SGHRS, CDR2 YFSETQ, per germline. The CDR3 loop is CASSSSGHGYTF. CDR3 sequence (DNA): TGCGCCAGCAGCTCCTCAGGGCATGGCTACACCTTC.

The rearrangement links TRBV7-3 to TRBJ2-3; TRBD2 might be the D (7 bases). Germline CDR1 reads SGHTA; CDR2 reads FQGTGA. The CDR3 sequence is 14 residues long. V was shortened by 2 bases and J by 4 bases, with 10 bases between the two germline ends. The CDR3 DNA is TGTGCCAGCAGCTTAGGGGGGGCCTCAGATACGCAGTATTTT. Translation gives CASSLGGASDTQYF.

The CDR3 bases are TGTGCCAGTAGTATTCGGGCATTCACCGGGGAGCTGTTTTTT. Translating gives CASSIRAFTGELFF. J is TRBJ2-2 and V is TRBV19; D gene uncertain. Germline V gene sequence: CDR1 LNHDA, CDR2 SQIVND (reference sequence). Trimming shortened V by 3 bases and J by 4 bases, and 9 bases separated the two germline ends. The CDR3 length is 14 residues.

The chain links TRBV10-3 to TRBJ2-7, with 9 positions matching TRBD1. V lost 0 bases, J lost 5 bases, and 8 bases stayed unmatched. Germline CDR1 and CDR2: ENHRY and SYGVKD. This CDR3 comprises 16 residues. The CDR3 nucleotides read TGTGCCATCAGTGAGTCTTTCCTGACAGGGGGTGACGAGCAGTACTTC. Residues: CAISESFLTGGDEQYF.

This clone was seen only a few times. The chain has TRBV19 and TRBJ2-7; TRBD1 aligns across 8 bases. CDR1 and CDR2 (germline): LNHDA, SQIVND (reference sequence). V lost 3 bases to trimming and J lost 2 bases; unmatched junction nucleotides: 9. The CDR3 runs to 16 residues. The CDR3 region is CASSIIQGALPYEQYF. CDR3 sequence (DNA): TGTGCCAGTAGTATCATCCAGGGGGCGCTTCCCTACGAGCAGTACTTC.

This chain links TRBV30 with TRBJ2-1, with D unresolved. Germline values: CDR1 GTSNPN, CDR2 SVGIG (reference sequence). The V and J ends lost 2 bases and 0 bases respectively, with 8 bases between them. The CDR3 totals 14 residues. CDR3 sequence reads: CAWSSGLSYNEQFF. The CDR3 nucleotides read TGTGCCTGGAGTTCTGGCCTCTCCTACAATGAGCAGTTCTTC. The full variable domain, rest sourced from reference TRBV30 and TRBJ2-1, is SQTIHQWPATLVQPVGSPLSLECTVEGTSNPNLYWYRQAAGRGLQLLFYSVGIGQISSEVPQNLSASRPQDRQFILSSKKLLLSDSGFYLCAWSSGLSYNEQFFGPGTRLTVL.

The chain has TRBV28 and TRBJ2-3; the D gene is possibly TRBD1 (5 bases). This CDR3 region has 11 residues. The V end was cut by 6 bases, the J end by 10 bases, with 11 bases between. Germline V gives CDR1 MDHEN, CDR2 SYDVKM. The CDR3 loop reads CASRGQLPQYF. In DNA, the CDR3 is TGTGCCAGCAGGGGGCAGCTGCCGCAGTATTTT.

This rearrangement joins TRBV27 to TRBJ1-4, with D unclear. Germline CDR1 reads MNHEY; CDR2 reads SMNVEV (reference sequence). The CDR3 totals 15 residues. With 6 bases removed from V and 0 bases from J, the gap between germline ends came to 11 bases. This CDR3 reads CASRPTLSTNEKLFF. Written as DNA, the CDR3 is TGTGCCAGCAGACCGACGCTCTCAACTAATGAAAAACTGTTTTTT.

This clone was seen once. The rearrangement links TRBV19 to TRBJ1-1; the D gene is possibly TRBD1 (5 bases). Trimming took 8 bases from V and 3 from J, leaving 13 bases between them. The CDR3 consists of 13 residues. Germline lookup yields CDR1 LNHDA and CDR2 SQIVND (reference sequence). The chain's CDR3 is CASGGNPYTEAFF. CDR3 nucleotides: TGTGCCAGTGGGGGGAACCCTTACACTGAAGCTTTCTTT.

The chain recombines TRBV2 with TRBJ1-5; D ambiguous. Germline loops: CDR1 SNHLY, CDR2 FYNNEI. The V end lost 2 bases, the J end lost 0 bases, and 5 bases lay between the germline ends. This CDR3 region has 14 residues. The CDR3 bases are TGTGCCAGCAGTGAACATCCTAGCAATCAGCCCCAGCATTTT. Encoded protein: CASSEHPSNQPQHF.

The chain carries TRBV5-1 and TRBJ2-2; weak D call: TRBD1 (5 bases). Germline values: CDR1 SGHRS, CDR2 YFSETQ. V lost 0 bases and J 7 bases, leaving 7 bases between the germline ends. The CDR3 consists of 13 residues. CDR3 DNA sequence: TGCGCCAGCAGCTTGGGGGGCGTCGGGGAGCTGTTTTTT. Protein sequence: CASSLGGVGELFF.

CDR3 residues: CAWRETGTNTEAFF. CDR3 bases: TGTGCCTGGAGGGAGACAGGGACTAACACTGAAGCTTTCTTT. The chain combines TRBV30 with TRBJ1-1; 7 nucleotides align to TRBD1. The trim removed 3 bases at V and 2 bases at J, leaving 6 bases unmatched. The CDR3 is 14 residues long. Per germline, CDR1 GTSNPN and CDR2 SVGIG (reference sequence).

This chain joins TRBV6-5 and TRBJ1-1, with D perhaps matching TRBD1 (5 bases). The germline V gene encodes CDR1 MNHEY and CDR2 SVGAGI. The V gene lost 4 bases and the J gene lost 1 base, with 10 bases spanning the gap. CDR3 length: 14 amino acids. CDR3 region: CASSFGRANTEAFF. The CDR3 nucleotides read TGTGCCAGCAGTTTTGGCAGGGCGAACACTGAAGCTTTCTTT.

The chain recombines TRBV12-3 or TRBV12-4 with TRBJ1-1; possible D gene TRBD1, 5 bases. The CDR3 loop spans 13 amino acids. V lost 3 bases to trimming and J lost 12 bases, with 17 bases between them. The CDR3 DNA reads TGTGCCAGCAGTTTTCGCGATGAGGGGAGGTCTTTCTTT. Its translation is CASSFRDEGRSFF.

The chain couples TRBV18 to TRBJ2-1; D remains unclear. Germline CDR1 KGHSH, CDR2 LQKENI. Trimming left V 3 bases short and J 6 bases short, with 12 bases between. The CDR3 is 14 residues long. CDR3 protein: CASSPDLSRNEQFF. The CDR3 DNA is TGTGCCAGCTCACCGGACCTCAGTCGCAATGAGCAGTTCTTC.

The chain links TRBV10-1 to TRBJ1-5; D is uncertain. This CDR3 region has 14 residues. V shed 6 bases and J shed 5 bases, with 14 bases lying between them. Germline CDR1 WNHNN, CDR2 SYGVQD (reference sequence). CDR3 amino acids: CASRGPSHHQPQHF. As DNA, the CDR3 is TGCGCCAGCAGAGGCCCGTCCCATCATCAGCCCCAGCATTTT.

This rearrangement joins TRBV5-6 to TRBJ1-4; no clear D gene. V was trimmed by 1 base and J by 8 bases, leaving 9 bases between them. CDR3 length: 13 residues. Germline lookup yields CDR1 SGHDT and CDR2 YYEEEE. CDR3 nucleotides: TGTGCCAGCAGCTTGTGGGCAGCCGAAAAACTGTTTTTT. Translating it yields CASSLWAAEKLFF.

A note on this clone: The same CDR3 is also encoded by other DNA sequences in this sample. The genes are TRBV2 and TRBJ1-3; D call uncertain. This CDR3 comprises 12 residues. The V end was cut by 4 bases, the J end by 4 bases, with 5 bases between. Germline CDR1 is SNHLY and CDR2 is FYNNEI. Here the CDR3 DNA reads TGTGCCAGCAGTGTGGGGGGAAACACCATATATTTT. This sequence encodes CASSVGGNTIYF.

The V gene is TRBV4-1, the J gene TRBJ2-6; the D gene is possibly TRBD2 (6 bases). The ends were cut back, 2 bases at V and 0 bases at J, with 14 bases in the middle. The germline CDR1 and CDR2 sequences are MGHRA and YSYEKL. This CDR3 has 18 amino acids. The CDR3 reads CASSQPAGLTSGANVLTF. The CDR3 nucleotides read TGCGCCAGCAGCCAACCGGCGGGACTTACCTCTGGGGCCAACGTCCTGACTTTC.

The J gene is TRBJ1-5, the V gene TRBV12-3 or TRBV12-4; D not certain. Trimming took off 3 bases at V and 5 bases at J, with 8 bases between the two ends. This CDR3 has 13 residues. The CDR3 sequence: CASSFGIYQPQHF. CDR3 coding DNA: TGTGCCAGCAGTTTTGGTATTTATCAGCCCCAGCATTTT.